The 25 T cell receptor beta chains below were found in one sample sequenced in a study of blood T cell repertoires in COVID-19. TCRdb's table, derived via immunoSEQ multiplex PCR, lists solely in-frame clones and lacks some. The profile shows about 250,000 clones, over 70% of them singletons. Input material: peripheral blood. These receptors originate from a man in his forties with active or convalescent COVID-19.

CDR3 coding DNA: TGTGCCAGCAGTCCTACAGGGACCAGCAATCAGCCCCAGCATTTT. Protein sequence: CASSPTGTSNQPQHF. The gene calls are TRBV27 and TRBJ1-5; D is perhaps TRBD1 (6 bases). CDR1 and CDR2 (germline): MNHEY, SMNVEV (reference sequence). CDR3 length: 15 amino acids. The V and J ends lost 5 bases and 1 base respectively, with 12 bases between them.

Note on this clone: The sample contains more than one DNA sequence encoding this CDR3. This chain uses TRBV27 with TRBJ1-2; D unresolved. The germline V and J ends were trimmed by 2 bases and 2 bases, with 6 bases remaining between them. The germline V gene has CDR1 MNHEY and CDR2 SMNVEV (reference sequence). CDR3 length: 13 residues. DNA of the CDR3: TGTGCCAGCAGTTTACGACAAAACTATGGCTACACCTTC. Its translation is CASSLRQNYGYTF.

This rearrangement joins TRBV21-1 to TRBJ2-5; the table names TRBD2, a call not compared with the DNA. TRBV21-1 is noted as a pseudogene. CDR3 length equals 20 residues. CDR3: CASSLLPESGGLLTQETQYF. DNA for the CDR3: TGTGCCAGCAGCCTTTTGCCGGAAAGCGGGGGGCTCCTAACTCAAGAGACCCAGTACTTC.

CDR3 nucleotides: TGTGCCAGCAGTCCCAACAGGAGCCGGCGAAACTATGGCTACACCTTC. Translating it yields CASSPNRSRRNYGYTF. This chain links TRBV16 with TRBJ1-2, with a weak D call TRBD1 (5 bases). This CDR3 region has 16 residues. Trimming took off 6 bases at V and 2 bases at J, with 19 bases between the two ends. Per the germline V gene, CDR1 is KGHSY and CDR2 is FQNENV.

The V gene is TRBV18, the J gene TRBJ2-1; 7 nucleotides align to TRBD1. Germline values: CDR1 KGHSH, CDR2 LQKENI. With 5 bases clipped from V and 7 bases from J, the junction kept 8 bases outside the gene matches. This CDR3 has 14 residues. The CDR3 region has the DNA TGTGCCAGCTCAACAGGGGTAGCCTCTAATGAGCAGTTCTTC. It yields the protein CASSTGVASNEQFF.

The chain joins TRBV5-4 to TRBJ1-2, with D tentatively TRBD1 (6 bases). Between the trimmed V and J ends, which lost 4 bases and 0 bases, there was a span of 13 bases. Germline V gene data show CDR1 as SGHNT and CDR2 as YYREEE (reference sequence). The CDR3 consists of 15 residues. The CDR3 DNA is TGTGCCAGCAGCGTTCGGGACAAAGCTAACTATGGCTACACCTTC. Its protein is CASSVRDKANYGYTF. The entire variable domain, with the rest obtained from reference TRBV5-4 and TRBJ1-2, is as follows: ETGVTQSPTHLIKTRGQQVTLRCSSQSGHNTVSWYQQALGQGPQFIFQYYREEENGRGNFPPRFSGLQFPNYSSELNVNALELDDSALYLCASSVRDKANYGYTFGSGTRLTVV.

The rearrangement joins TRBV6-5 to TRBJ1-1; D unclear. The germline gives CDR1 MNHEY, CDR2 SVGAGI. The V gene lost 6 bases and the J gene lost 1 base, with 15 bases spanning the gap. This CDR3 has 15 amino acids. The CDR3 coding sequence is TGTGCCAGCAGAAGCCCTCTCGGTCGGAACACTGAAGCTTTCTTT. It yields the protein CASRSPLGRNTEAFF.

The chain uses TRBV7-2 and TRBJ1-6; 10 bases are shared with TRBD1. The CDR3 loop spans 15 amino acids. Germline CDR1 reads SGHTA; CDR2 reads FQGNSA. V lost 4 bases to trimming and J lost 10 bases; unmatched junction nucleotides: 7. As DNA, the CDR3 is TGTGCCAGCAGCTCCCGGGACAGGGGCGGATCACCCCTCCACTTT. Translating it yields CASSSRDRGGSPLHF.

The chain uses TRBV6-5 and TRBJ2-5; the D gene is possibly TRBD1 (6 bases). CDR3 length: 16 amino acids. The V end was cut by 3 bases, the J end by 1 base, with 15 bases between. The germline gives CDR1 MNHEY, CDR2 SVGAGI. In nucleotides, the CDR3 is TGTGCCAGCAGTTATTCGTTTGGACAGCGCCAAGAGACCCAGTACTTC. Residues: CASSYSFGQRQETQYF.

The rearrangement links TRBV30 to TRBJ2-3, with 9 bases that match TRBD2. CDR1 is GTSNPN, CDR2 SVGIG, per germline (reference sequence). This CDR3 contains 16 residues. Trimming at V came to 2 bases and at J to 4 bases, leaving 10 bases not matched to a gene. CDR3 amino acids: CAWSRKSGRWADTQYF. The CDR3 nucleotides are TGTGCCTGGAGTCGTAAGAGCGGGAGGTGGGCAGATACGCAGTATTTT.

This sequence joins TRBV27 and TRBJ2-7; 9 bases line up with TRBD1. Germline values: CDR1 MNHEY, CDR2 SMNVEV (reference sequence). V was pared by 0 bases and J by 3 bases, with 3 bases of the junction left unmatched. CDR3 length: 15 residues. The CDR3 region is CASSLSRGQGYEQYF. CDR3 sequence (DNA): TGTGCCAGCAGTTTATCGAGGGGACAGGGCTACGAGCAGTACTTC.

The chain combines TRBV7-8 with TRBJ2-3; 7 bases are shared with TRBD2. Per the germline V gene, CDR1 is SGHVS and CDR2 is FQNEAQ. The J segment lost 2 bases and the V segment lost 5 bases, leaving 25 bases of the junction unmatched. This CDR3 spans 21 amino acids. CDR3 bases: TGTGCCAGCAGCCGAGCAGCCCAAGGGAGGGCCAACCCCCGCCTCACAGATACGCAGTATTTT. It encodes CASSRAAQGRANPRLTDTQYF.

The J gene is TRBJ1-1, the V gene TRBV12-3 or TRBV12-4; no clear D. V dropped 3 bases and J dropped 2 bases, with 7 bases sitting between them. This CDR3 comprises 13 residues. CDR3 sequence reads: CASSLLSNTEAFF. CDR3 coding DNA: TGTGCCAGCAGTTTGTTGAGTAACACTGAAGCTTTCTTT.

DNA for the CDR3: TGTGCCAGCTCACCAGACACGAATTTTAACTATGGCTACACCTTC. This gives the protein CASSPDTNFNYGYTF. The chain carries TRBV18 and TRBJ1-2; no reliable D call. The length of the CDR3 is 15 residues. Trimming took off 2 bases at V and 1 base at J, with 11 bases between the two ends. Germline V gene sequence: CDR1 KGHSH, CDR2 LQKENI.

CDR3: CASSLRVRRGEAFF. The CDR3 DNA reads TGTGCCAGCAGCTTGCGAGTCCGCAGGGGGGAAGCTTTCTTT. V and J are TRBV11-2 and TRBJ1-1; 7 bases map to TRBD1. This CDR3 spans 14 amino acids. The V gene's germline CDR1 is SGHAT and CDR2 FQNNGV. V was clipped by 3 bases and J by 8 bases; unmatched bases: 9.

V usage is TRBV28 and J usage is TRBJ2-3; D perhaps matches TRBD1 (5 bases). Between the trimmed V and J ends, which lost 2 bases and 2 bases, there was a span of 8 bases. The germline V gene encodes CDR1 MDHEN and CDR2 SYDVKM. The CDR3 has 14 residues. The CDR3 sequence: CASSLDRNTDTQYF. The CDR3 nucleotides are TGTGCCAGCAGTTTAGACAGAAACACAGATACGCAGTATTTT.

The chain is built from TRBV6-2 or TRBV6-3 and TRBJ1-2, with TRBD1 matching 9 bases. The junction had 4 bases not matched to a gene; V was cut back by 6 bases and J by 5 bases. The CDR3 consists of 13 residues. Germline loops: CDR1 MNHEY, CDR2 SVGEGT. CDR3 protein: CASSTGTGYGYTF. In DNA, the CDR3 is TGTGCCAGCAGCACCGGGACAGGGTATGGCTACACCTTC.

Only one count was recorded for this clone. CDR3 nucleotide sequence: TGTGCCAGCGATTTACAGGGTCATAACACTGAAGCTTTCTTT. It yields the protein CASDLQGHNTEAFF. This chain uses TRBV2 with TRBJ1-1; D is possibly TRBD1 (6 bases). Germline V lookup: CDR1 SNHLY, CDR2 FYNNEI. V was pared by 8 bases and J by 2 bases, with 15 bases between. This CDR3 has 14 amino acids.

In this sample, this clone turned up a few times. The chain recombines TRBV6-6 with TRBJ1-2; D unclear. The CDR3 is made up of 13 amino acids. The V gene lost 4 bases and the J gene lost 1 base, with 7 bases spanning the gap. Germline loops: CDR1 MNHNY, CDR2 SVGAGI (reference sequence). CDR3: CASSLGINYGYTF. CDR3 coding DNA: TGTGCCAGCAGTTTGGGCATTAACTATGGCTACACCTTC.

This clone was detected only once. The rearrangement uses TRBV3-1 (or the pseudogene TRBV3-2) and TRBJ1-1, with 9 bases aligning to TRBD1. Germline loops: CDR1 LGHDT, CDR2 YNNKEL (reference sequence). After removal of 3 bases from V and 4 bases from J, the junction contained 3 bases not matched to a gene. This CDR3 region has 14 residues. The CDR3 DNA is TGTGCCAGCAGCCAGACAGGGGGACGCACTGAAGCTTTCTTT. Amino acid sequence: CASSQTGGRTEAFF.

V and J are TRBV19 and TRBJ2-3, with D tentatively TRBD2 (6 bases). Germline V CDR1 and CDR2: LNHDA, SQIVND (reference sequence). V lost 3 bases to trimming and J lost 1 base, with 8 bases between them. This CDR3 has 14 amino acids. CDR3 amino acids: CASSMERGTDTQYF. For the CDR3, the DNA is TGTGCCAGTAGTATGGAGCGGGGCACAGATACGCAGTATTTT.

V and J are TRBV7-9 and TRBJ1-6; D call uncertain. V lost 6 bases, J lost 5 bases, and 5 bases lay in between. CDR1 SEHNR and CDR2 FQNEAQ come from the germline V gene (reference sequence). There are 12 residues in the CDR3. Here the CDR3 DNA reads TGTGCCAGCAGTCTTAATAATTCACCCCTCCACTTT. Translating it yields CASSLNNSPLHF.

A few counts support this clone. The chain is built from TRBV18 and TRBJ1-5; 7 nucleotides match TRBD1. CDR3 length: 16 residues. V shed 2 bases, J shed 2 bases, and the junction held 6 bases outside the gene matches. CDR1 is KGHSH, CDR2 LQKENI, per germline. CDR3 sequence: CASSPKRQGGNQPQHF. The CDR3, as DNA: TGTGCCAGCTCACCAAAAAGACAGGGAGGCAATCAGCCCCAGCATTTT.

The table lists this clone with a few counts. This chain joins TRBV29-1 and TRBJ1-2; D gene unclear. CDR1 and CDR2 from the germline V gene are SQVTM and ANQGSEA. This CDR3 region has 12 residues. V lost 4 bases and J 0 bases, leaving 6 bases between the germline ends. The CDR3 nucleotides are TGCAGCGTTGGCGGGGCTAACTATGGCTACACCTTC. This gives the protein CSVGGANYGYTF.

The chain employs TRBV7-6 and TRBJ2-1, with D uncertain. Looked up from germline, CDR1 is SGHVS and CDR2 is FNYEAQ. The CDR3 is 15 amino acids. Trimming removed 1 base from V and 4 bases from J, with 11 bases in between. CDR3 DNA sequence: TGTGCCAGCAGCTTAGGGGCTAATTTATACAATGAGCAGTTCTTC. Its translation is CASSLGANLYNEQFF.